Sequencing of this T cell receptor beta chain was carried out in a study of T cell repertoires in cytomegalovirus infection (dated by TCRdb to about 2019). About the investigation overall: Recently identified HLA-C-restricted CMV epitopes, whose presentation resists viral immunomodulation, were targeted by peptide stimulations together with well-studied HLA-B-restricted epitopes. Because public TCR beta signatures pointed to carriage of CMV infection together with the matching HLA type, the HLA type of each donor mattered for the analysis.

Taken with the paper, the label for treatment or condition translates to: in vitro stimulation with specific CMV peptide epitopes to enrich CMV-specific T cells. Sequencing used an Illumina HiSeq 1500. The public sequencing data were trimmed at Q25 with fastp and processed into clonotypes with MiXCR by TCRdb, which kept only in-frame beta chains. Entries are consolidated by CDR3 protein sequence, retaining the most common genes and DNA. The sample yields some 500,000 distinct CDR3 sequences; under 45% were counted once. The ten largest clones take up around 46% of the sample. The germline V gene encodes CDR1 SGHTA and CDR2 FQGNSA. V loses 5 bases, J loses 2 bases, and the germline ends lie 21 bases apart. The CDR3 holds 17 amino acids from the cysteine to the phenylalanine. Only the CDR3 DNA is retained, 51 bases long and in frame from the first base. This clonotype was counted at least ten times. What antigen it recognizes has not been identified. Base qualities are not at hand, and no much larger clone is one base apart.

Broad study findings and their caveats: The ex vivo response was dominated by HLA-C-restricted CMV-specific TCR beta clonotypes, and the single most frequent clonotype in two of eight donors was supplied by these HLA-C-restricted clonotypes. Carriers of CMV infection plus the relevant HLA type were discriminated by the cumulative frequency of public TCR beta family members in the study cohort and in an independent roughly 400-donor cohort.

The sequence is built from TRBV7-2 and TRBJ1-2, with TRBD1 as a weak D call on 5 bases. This clonotype originated in a human donor in good health (CMV status not recorded). Some clones in this sample may be carry-over from other donors' samples. The sequencing here drew on cultured PBMCs, taken from culture after CMV antigen stimulation. The CDR3 in this case is CASSPGAYLRVNYGYTF. The DNA sequence is as follows: TGTGCCAGCAGCCCTGGGGCTTACCTCAGAGTGAACTATGGCTACACCTTC.